This T cell receptor beta chain was identified in a study of beta chain features in type 1 diabetes. Whole-study results and caveats: Among all four CD4+ subsets, Type 1 diabetes patients had TCRB CDR3s that were moderately but significantly shorter. It was among patients, rather than healthy donors, that naive, central memory and Treg TCRB repertoires appeared more similar.

TCRB transcripts that were expressed got sequenced, as all of the isolated RNA had been reverse transcribed. Clones were sequenced by immunoSEQ multiplex PCR, and TCRdb holds only the in-frame ones, with some missing. The table records 60,000 or so clones, 40% to 60% of them present only once. Worth noting for this clone: Antigen specificity is unknown.

Germline lookup yields CDR1 LNHDA and CDR2 SQIVND (reference sequence). The CDR3 is made up of 12 amino acids. V lost 4 bases, J lost 4 bases, and 6 bases lay in between. Sequenced material: Tregs from blood. This TCR was sampled from a woman between 35 and 50 years old with type 1 diabetes. V gene TRBV19 combines with J gene TRBJ2-3, with D possibly being TRBD2 (5 bases). CDR3 DNA: TGTGCCAGTAGTAGACTATCAGATACGCAGTATTTT. It is translated as CASSRLSDTQYF.